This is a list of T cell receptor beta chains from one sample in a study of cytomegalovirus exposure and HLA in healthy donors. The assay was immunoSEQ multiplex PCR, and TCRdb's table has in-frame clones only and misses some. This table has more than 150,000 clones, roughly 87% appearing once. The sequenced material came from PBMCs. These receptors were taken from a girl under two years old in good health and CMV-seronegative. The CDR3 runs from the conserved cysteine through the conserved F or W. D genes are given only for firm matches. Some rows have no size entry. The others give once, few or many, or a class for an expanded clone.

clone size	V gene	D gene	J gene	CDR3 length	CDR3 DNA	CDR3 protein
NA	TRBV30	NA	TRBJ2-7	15	TGTGCCTGGACGCCCGCCGGCCAGCGACGATACGAGCAGTACTTC	CAWTPAGQRRYEQYF
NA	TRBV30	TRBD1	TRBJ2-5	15	TGTGCCTGGAGTGGTGGGACAGGGTACCAAGAGACCCAGTACTTC	CAWSGGTGYQETQYF
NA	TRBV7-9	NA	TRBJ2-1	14	TGTGCCAGCAGCTTAGGAGGCGCGCACAATGAGCAGTTCTTC	CASSLGGAHNEQFF
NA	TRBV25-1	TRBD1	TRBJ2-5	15	TGTGCCAGCAGTGATTGGACAGGGGGCTTGGAGACCCAGTACTTC	CASSDWTGGLETQYF
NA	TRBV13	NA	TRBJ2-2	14	TGTGCCAGCAGCATCTTAGCGGACCACCGGGAGCTGTTTTTT	CASSILADHRELFF
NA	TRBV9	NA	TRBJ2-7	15	TGTGCCAGCAGCGTTCGGCAAGGGAGCTCCTACGAGCAGTACTTC	CASSVRQGSSYEQYF
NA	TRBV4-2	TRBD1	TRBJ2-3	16	TGTGCCAGCAGCCAACCCACAGGGGGCTCAGGAGATACGCAGTATTTT	CASSQPTGGSGDTQYF
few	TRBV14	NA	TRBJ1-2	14	TGTGCCAGCAGCCTCATGAAGGGGGACTATGGCTACACCTTC	CASSLMKGDYGYTF
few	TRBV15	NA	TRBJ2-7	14	TGTGCCACCAGCAGAGACTCCTGGGGGGAGGAGCAGTACTTC	CATSRDSWGEEQYF
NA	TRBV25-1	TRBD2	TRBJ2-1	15	TGTGCCAGCACTACTAGCGGGAGCTCCTACAATGAGCAGTTCTTC	CASTTSGSSYNEQFF
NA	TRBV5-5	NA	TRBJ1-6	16	TGTGCCAGCAGCTTGGTGTCCAGAACCTATAATTCACCCCTCCACTTT	CASSLVSRTYNSPLHF
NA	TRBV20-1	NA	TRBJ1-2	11	TGCAGTGCTACTGAGCCCTATGGCTACACCTTC	CSATEPYGYTF
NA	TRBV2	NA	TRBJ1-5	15	TGTGCCAGCAGTGGACAGTCAAGGGCCAATCAGCCCCAGCATTTT	CASSGQSRANQPQHF
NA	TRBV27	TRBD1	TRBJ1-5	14	TGTGCCAGCAGTACACAGGGGAGCAATCAGCCCCAGCATTTT	CASSTQGSNQPQHF
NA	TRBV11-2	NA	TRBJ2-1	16	TGTGCCAGCAGCTTAGGCGTCGACTACCTCTACAATGAGCAGTTCTTC	CASSLGVDYLYNEQFF
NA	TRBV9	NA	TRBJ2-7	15	TGTGCCAGCAGCGTAGCTACAGGGAGAGCCTACGAGCAGTACTTC	CASSVATGRAYEQYF
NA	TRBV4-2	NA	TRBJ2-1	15	TGTGCCAGCAGCCAAGGGGCTAGCGACTACAATGAGCAGTTCTTC	CASSQGASDYNEQFF
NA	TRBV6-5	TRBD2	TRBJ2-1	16	TGTGCCAGCAGTTACGGGGGGACTAGCGGGGGGCTGCAGCAGTTCTTC	CASSYGGTSGGLQQFF
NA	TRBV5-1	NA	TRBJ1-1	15	TGCGCCAGCAGCTTCGCCGGGACAAGGAACACTGAAGCTTTCTTT	CASSFAGTRNTEAFF